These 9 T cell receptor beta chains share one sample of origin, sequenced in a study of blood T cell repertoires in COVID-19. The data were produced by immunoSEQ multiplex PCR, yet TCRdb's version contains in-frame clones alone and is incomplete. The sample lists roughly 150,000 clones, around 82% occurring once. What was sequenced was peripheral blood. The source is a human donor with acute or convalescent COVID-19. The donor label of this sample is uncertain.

Here the CDR3 reads CASSATGKASYNEQFF. CDR3 bases: TGTGCCAGCAGCGCTACAGGGAAGGCCTCCTACAATGAGCAGTTCTTC. This chain connects TRBV9 to TRBJ2-1; D perhaps matches TRBD1 (6 bases). The CDR3 is 16 amino acids. V was shortened by 3 bases and J by 0 bases, with 13 bases between the two germline ends. Germline V gene data show CDR1 as SGDLS and CDR2 as YYNGEE.

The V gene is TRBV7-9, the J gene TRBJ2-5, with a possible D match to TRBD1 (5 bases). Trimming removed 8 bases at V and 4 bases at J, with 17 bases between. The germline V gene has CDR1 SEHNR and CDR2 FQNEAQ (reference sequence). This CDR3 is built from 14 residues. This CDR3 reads CASREGASGETQYF. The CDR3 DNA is TGTGCCAGCCGTGAAGGGGCCTCCGGAGAGACCCAGTACTTC.

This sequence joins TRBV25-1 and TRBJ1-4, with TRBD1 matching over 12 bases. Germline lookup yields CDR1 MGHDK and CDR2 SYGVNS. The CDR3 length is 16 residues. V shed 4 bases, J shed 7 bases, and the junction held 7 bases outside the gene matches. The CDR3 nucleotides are TGTGCCAGCAGTGCTGGGACAGGGGGCCTTGGTGAAAAACTGTTTTTT. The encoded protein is CASSAGTGGLGEKLFF.

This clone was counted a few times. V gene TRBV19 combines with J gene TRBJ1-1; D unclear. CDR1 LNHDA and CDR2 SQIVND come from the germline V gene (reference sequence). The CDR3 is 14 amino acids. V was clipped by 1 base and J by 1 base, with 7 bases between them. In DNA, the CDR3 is TGTGCCAGTAGTATAGTGGGCAGGAACACTGAAGCTTTCTTT. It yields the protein CASSIVGRNTEAFF.

CDR3 in amino acids: CASRQGSTDTQYF. CDR3 sequence (DNA): TGTGCCAGCAGACAGGGGTCCACAGATACGCAGTATTTT. This chain uses TRBV6-5 with TRBJ2-3, with TRBD1 matching over 7 bases. CDR3 length: 13 residues. J was trimmed by 2 bases and V by 6 bases; bases with no gene match: 2. Germline V gene data show CDR1 as MNHEY and CDR2 as SVGAGI.

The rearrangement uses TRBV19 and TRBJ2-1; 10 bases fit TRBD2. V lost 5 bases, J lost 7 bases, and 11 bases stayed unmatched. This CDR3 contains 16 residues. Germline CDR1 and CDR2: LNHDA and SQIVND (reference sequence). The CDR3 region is CASSRLGTSEGNEQFF. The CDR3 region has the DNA TGTGCCAGTAGTCGGTTGGGGACTAGCGAGGGGAATGAGCAGTTCTTC.

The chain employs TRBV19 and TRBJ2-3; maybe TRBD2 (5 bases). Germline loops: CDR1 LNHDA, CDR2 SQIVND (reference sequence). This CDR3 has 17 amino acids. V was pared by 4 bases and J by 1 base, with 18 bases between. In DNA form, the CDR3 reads TGTGCCAGTAGTAGGAGCCGGGGTCGTGGTGGCACAGATACGCAGTATTTT. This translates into CASSRSRGRGGTDTQYF.

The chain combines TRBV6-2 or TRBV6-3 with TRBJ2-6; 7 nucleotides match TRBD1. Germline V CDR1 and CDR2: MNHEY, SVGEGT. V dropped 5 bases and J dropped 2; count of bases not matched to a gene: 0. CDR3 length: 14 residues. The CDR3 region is CASSDRAGANVLTF. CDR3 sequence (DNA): TGTGCCAGCAGTGACAGGGCTGGGGCCAACGTCCTGACTTTC.

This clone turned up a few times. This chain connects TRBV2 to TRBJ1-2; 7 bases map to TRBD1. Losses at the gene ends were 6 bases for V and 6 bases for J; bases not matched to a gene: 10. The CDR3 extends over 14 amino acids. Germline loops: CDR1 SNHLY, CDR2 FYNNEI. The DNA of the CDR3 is TGTGCCAGCAGCGTGGACGGGACAGTTAATGGCTACACCTTC. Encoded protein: CASSVDGTVNGYTF.